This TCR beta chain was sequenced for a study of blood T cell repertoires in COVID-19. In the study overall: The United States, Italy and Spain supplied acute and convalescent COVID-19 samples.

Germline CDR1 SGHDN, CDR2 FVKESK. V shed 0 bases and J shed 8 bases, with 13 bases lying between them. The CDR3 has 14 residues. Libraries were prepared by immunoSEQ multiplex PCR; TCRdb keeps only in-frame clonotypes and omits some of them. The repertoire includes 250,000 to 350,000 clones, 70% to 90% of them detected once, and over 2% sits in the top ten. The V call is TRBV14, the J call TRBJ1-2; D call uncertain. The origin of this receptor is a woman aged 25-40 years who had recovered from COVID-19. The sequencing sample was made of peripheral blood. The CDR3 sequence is CASSQDSLGGGYTF. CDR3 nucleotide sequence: TGTGCCAGCAGCCAAGACTCTCTGGGCGGGGGCTACACCTTC.